This TCR beta chain emerged from a study of blood T cell repertoires in COVID-19. Sequencing used immunoSEQ multiplex PCR; TCRdb keeps in-frame clones, though not all of them. The sample has 50,000 to 75,000 clones, about three quarters seen once. CDR3 length: 14 residues. Germline-derived CDR1 and CDR2 are SNHLY and FYNNEI. Trimming stripped 6 bases from V and 3 bases from J, with 12 bases between. This receptor was identified in a woman aged 80 or over with acute or convalescent COVID-19. The rearrangement joins TRBV2 to TRBJ1-5; D uncertain. The specimen sequenced was peripheral blood. CDR3 in amino acids: CASRPGLVNQPQHF. The CDR3 DNA reads TGTGCCAGCAGGCCTGGACTGGTCAATCAGCCCCAGCATTTT.